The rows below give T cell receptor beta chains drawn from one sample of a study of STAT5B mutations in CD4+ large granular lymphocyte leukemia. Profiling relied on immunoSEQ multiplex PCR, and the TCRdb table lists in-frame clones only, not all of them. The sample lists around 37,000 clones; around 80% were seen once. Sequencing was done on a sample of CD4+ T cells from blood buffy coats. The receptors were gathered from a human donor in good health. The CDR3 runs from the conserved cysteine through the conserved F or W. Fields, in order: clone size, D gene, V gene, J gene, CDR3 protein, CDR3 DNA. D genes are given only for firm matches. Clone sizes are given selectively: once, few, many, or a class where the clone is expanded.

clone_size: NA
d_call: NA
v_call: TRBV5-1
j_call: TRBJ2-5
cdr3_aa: CASSLLGGSQETQYF
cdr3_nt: TGCGCCAGCAGCTTGTTGGGGGGATCTCAAGAGACCCAGTACTTC

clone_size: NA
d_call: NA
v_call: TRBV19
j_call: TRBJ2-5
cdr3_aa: CASNPQDRRETQYF
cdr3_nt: TGTGCCAGTAACCCACAAGACAGAAGGGAGACCCAGTACTTC

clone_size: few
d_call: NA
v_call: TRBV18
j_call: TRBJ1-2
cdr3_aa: CASSSVRQANYGYTF
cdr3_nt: TGTGCCAGCTCATCAGTACGGCAGGCCAACTATGGCTACACCTTC

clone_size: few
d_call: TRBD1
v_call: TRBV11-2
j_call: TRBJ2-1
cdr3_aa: CASSIRDRNNEQFF
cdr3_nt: TGTGCCAGCAGCATAAGGGACAGAAACAATGAGCAGTTCTTC

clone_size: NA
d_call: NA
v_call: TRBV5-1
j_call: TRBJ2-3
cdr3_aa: CASSLVQATDTQYF
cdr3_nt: TGCGCCAGCAGCTTGGTCCAAGCAACAGATACGCAGTATTTT

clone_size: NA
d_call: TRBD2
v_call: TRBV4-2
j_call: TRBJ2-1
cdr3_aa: CASSPRGGGNEQFF
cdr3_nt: TGTGCCAGCAGCCCACGCGGCGGGGGTAATGAGCAGTTCTTC

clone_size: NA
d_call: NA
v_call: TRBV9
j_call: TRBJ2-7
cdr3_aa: CASSSRDSSSYEQYF
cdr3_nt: TGTGCCAGCAGCTCCCGGGACTCGAGCTCCTACGAGCAGTACTTC

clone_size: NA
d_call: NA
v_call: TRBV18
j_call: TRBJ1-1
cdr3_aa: CASSPPSAWGGEAFF
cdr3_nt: TGTGCCAGCTCACCACCCTCGGCGTGGGGTGGTGAAGCTTTCTTT

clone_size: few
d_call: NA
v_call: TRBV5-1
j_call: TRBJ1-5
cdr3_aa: CASSLAGNQPQHF
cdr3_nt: TGCGCCAGCAGCTTAGCCGGCAATCAGCCCCAGCATTTT

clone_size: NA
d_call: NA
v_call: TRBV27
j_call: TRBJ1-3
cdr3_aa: CASPARYRENLSPSGNTIYF
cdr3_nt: TGTGCCAGCCCAGCCCGGTACAGGGAGAATTTATCGCCTTCTGGAAACACCATATATTTT

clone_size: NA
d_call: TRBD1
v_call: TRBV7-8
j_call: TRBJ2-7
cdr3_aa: CASSLRGQGEQYF
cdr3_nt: TGTGCCAGCAGCTTACGGGGACAGGGTGAGCAGTACTTC

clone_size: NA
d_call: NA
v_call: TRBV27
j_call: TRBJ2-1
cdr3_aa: CASSRGRGRYNEQFF
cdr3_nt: TGTGCCAGCAGTCGGGGCAGGGGTAGGTACAATGAGCAGTTCTTC

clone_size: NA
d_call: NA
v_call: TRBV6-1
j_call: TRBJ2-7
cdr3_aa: CASISYINSYEQYF
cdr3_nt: TGTGCCAGCATCTCCTACATTAACTCCTACGAGCAGTACTTC

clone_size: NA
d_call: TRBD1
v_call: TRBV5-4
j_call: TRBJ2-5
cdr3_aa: CASSPGQDSYQETQYF
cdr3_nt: TGTGCCAGCAGCCCTGGACAGGATTCGTACCAAGAGACCCAGTACTTC

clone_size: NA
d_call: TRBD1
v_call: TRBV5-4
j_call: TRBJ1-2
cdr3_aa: CASSLGLAQGGYTF
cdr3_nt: TGTGCCAGCAGCTTGGGTCTGGCACAGGGGGGCTACACCTTC

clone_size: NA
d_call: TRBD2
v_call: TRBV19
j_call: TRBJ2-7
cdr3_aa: CASSTAAGESYEQYF
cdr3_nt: TGTGCCAGTAGTACCGCGGCGGGAGAGAGCTACGAGCAGTACTTC

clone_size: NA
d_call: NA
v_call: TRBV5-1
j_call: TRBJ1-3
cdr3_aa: CASSLGAQGTGNTIYF
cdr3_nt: TGCGCCAGCAGCTTGGGCGCGCAGGGAACTGGAAACACCATATATTTT

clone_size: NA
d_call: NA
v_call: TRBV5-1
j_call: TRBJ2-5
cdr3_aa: CASSLRGSLIQETQYF
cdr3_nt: TGCGCCAGCAGCTTGAGAGGGTCACTCATACAAGAGACCCAGTACTTC

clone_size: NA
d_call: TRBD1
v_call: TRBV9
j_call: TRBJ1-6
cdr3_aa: CASSPGTGSNNSPLHF
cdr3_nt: TGTGCCAGCAGCCCAGGGACAGGGTCGAATAATTCACCCCTCCACTTT

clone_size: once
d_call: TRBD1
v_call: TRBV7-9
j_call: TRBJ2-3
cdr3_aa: CASSSDRGSTDTQYF
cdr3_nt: TGTGCCAGCAGCTCTGACAGGGGCAGCACAGATACGCAGTATTTT

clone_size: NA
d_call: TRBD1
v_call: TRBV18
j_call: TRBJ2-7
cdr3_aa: CASSPDGQGTGEQYF
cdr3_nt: TGTGCCAGCTCACCCGACGGACAGGGGACAGGAGAGCAGTACTTC

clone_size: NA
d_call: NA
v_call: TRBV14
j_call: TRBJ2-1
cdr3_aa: CASSQVRRYNEQFF
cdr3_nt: TGTGCCAGCAGCCAAGTTAGGCGGTACAATGAGCAGTTCTTC

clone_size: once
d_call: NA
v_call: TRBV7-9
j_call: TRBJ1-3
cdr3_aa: CASSPDGRYGNTIYF
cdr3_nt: TGTGCCAGCAGCCCCGACGGCCGGTATGGAAACACCATATATTTT

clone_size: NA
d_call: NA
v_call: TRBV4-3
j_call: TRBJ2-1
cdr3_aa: CASSQGLENEQFF
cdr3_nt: TGCGCCAGCAGCCAAGGGCTAGAGAATGAGCAGTTCTTC

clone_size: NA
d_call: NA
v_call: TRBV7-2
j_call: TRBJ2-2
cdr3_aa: CASSGRGWGPAGELFF
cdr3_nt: TGTGCCAGCAGCGGCAGAGGGTGGGGGCCGGCCGGGGAGCTGTTTTTT

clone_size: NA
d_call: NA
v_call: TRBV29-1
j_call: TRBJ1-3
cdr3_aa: CSVVRFFWTIYF
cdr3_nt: TGCAGCGTTGTAAGGTTCTTTTGGACCATATATTTT

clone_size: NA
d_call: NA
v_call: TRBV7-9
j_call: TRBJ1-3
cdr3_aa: CASSFDLGGNTIYF
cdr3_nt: TGTGCCAGCAGCTTTGACCTGGGAGGAAACACCATATATTTT

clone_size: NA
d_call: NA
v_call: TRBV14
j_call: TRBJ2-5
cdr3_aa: CASSQGHRQETQYF
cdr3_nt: TGTGCCAGCAGCCAAGGACACCGCCAAGAGACCCAGTACTTC

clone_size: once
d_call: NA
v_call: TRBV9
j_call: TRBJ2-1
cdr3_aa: CASSVGTSPEQFF
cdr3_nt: TGTGCCAGCAGCGTAGGTACTAGTCCTGAGCAGTTCTTC

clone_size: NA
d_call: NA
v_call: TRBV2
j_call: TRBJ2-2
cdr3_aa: CASSTSQGNTGELFF
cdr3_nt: TGTGCCAGCAGTACCTCACAGGGGAACACCGGGGAGCTGTTTTTT

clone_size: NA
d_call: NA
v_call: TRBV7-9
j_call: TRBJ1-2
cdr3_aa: CASSLVVKQDGYTF
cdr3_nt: TGTGCCAGCAGCTTAGTGGTGAAGCAAGATGGCTACACCTTC

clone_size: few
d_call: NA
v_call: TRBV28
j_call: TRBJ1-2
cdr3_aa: CASSLRSFYGYTF
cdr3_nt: TGTGCCAGCAGCCTCCGGTCGTTCTATGGCTACACCTTC

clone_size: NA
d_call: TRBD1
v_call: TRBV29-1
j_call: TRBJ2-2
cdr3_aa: CSVAEGASQWTGELFF
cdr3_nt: TGCAGCGTTGCAGAGGGGGCTTCTCAATGGACCGGGGAGCTGTTTTTT

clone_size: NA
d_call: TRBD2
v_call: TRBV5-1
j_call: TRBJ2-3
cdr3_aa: CASSSGGGTDTQYF
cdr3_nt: TGCGCCAGCTCTAGCGGAGGGGGCACAGATACGCAGTATTTT

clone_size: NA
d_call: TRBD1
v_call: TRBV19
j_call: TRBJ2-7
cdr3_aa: CASRPGQSSYEQYF
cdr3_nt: TGTGCCAGTAGGCCGGGACAGTCCTCCTACGAGCAGTACTTC

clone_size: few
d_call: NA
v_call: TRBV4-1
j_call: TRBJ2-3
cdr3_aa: CASSASGRDTQYF
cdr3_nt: TGCGCCAGCAGCGCGTCAGGGCGCGATACGCAGTATTTT

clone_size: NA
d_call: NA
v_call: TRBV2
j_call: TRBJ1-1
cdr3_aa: CASSESRYMNTEAFF
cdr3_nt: TGTGCCAGCAGTGAAAGTAGATACATGAACACTGAAGCTTTCTTT

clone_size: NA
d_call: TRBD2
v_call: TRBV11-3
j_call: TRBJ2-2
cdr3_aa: CASSLDGGLAGILELFF
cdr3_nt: TGTGCCAGCAGCTTAGATGGGGGACTAGCGGGAATCTTGGAGCTGTTTTTT

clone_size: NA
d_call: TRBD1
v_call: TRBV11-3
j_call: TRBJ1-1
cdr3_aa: CASSSTGIHTEAFF
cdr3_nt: TGTGCCAGCAGCTCGACAGGGATCCACACTGAAGCTTTCTTT

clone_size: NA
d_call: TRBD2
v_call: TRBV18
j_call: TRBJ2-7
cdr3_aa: CASSPNLGTSGSFLYEQYF
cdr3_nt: TGTGCCAGCTCACCCAACTTAGGGACTAGCGGGAGCTTCCTGTACGAGCAGTACTTC

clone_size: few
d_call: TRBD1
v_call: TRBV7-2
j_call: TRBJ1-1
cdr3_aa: CASSPPGQGLNTEAFF
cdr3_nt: TGTGCCAGCAGCCCACCGGGACAGGGGCTGAACACTGAAGCTTTCTTT

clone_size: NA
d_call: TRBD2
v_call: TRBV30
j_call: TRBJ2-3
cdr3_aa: CAWSVRVWTSGSTDTQYF
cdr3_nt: TGTGCCTGGAGTGTACGGGTTTGGACTAGCGGGAGTACAGATACGCAGTATTTT

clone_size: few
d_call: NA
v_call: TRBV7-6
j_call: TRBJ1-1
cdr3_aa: CASSLMKENTEAFF
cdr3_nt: TGTGCCAGCAGCTTAATGAAGGAAAACACTGAAGCTTTCTTT

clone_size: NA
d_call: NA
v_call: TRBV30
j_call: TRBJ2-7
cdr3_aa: CAWSPTTAYEQYF
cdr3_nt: TGTGCCTGGAGTCCCACTACTGCTTACGAGCAGTACTTC

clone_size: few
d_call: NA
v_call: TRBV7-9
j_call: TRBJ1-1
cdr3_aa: CASSLDNNGRTEAFF
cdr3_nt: TGTGCCAGCAGCTTAGATAACAATGGGCGCACTGAAGCTTTCTTT

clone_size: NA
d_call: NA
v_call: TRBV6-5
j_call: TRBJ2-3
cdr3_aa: CASRRGWTDTQYF
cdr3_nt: TGTGCCAGCAGGCGGGGATGGACAGATACGCAGTATTTT

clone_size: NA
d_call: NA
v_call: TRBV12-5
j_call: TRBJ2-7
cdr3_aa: CASATSDTGEQYF
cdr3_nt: TGTGCTAGTGCTACTAGTGACACCGGCGAGCAGTACTTC

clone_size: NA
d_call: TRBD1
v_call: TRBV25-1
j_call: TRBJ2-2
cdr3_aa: CASSALGGSVTGELFF
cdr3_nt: TGTGCCAGCAGTGCTCTAGGGGGCTCGGTCACCGGGGAGCTGTTTTTT

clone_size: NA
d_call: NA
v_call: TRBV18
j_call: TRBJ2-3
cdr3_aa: CASSIGSDTQYF
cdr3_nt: TGTGCCAGCTCTATCGGGAGTGATACGCAGTATTTT

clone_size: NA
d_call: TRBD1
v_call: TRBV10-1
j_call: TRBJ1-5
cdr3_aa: CASSEVGTGSSQPQHF
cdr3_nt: TGCGCCAGCAGTGAGGTAGGGACAGGGTCTTCTCAGCCCCAGCATTTT

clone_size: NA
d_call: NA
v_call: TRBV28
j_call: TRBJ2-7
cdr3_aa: CASSLNRQVSLGYYEQYF
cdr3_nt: TGTGCCAGCAGTTTAAATCGACAGGTATCACTGGGTTACTACGAGCAGTACTTC